Each of the 21 T cell receptor beta chains below was sequenced from the same sample in a study of PD-1 blockade in classical Hodgkin lymphoma. TCRdb keeps only in-frame clones here, not all; method: immunoSEQ multiplex PCR. The table records around 40,000 clones, 76% of them present only once. Every patient experienced relapse after autologous stem cell transplantation, and brentuximab vedotin exposure varied. The sample was peripheral blood mononuclear cells (PBMCs), taken at baseline. The receptors stem from a human donor with classical Hodgkin lymphoma.

The rearrangement links TRBV6-5 to TRBJ2-7; the D gene is possibly TRBD1 (6 bases). Germline V lookup: CDR1 MNHEY, CDR2 SVGAGI. V was pared by 6 bases and J by 0 bases, with 12 bases between. This CDR3 contains 14 residues. The CDR3 sequence is CASRTTGSSYEQYF. CDR3 nucleotide sequence: TGTGCCAGCAGAACAACAGGGTCCTCCTACGAGCAGTACTTC.

CDR3 in DNA: TGTGCCAGCAGCCCCGGAGGTACTGCCAATGAGCAGTTCTTC. It is translated as CASSPGGTANEQFF. The J gene is TRBJ2-1, the V gene TRBV11-3; TRBD2 might be the D (5 bases). Germline-derived CDR1 and CDR2 are SGHNT and YENEEA. This CDR3 is built from 14 residues. Trimming pared 5 bases from V and 6 bases from J, leaving 14 bases between.

The chain combines TRBV28 with TRBJ2-7; 10 nucleotides line up with TRBD1. V lost 6 bases and J lost 3; bases outside the gene matches: 8. Germline V CDR1 and CDR2: MDHEN, SYDVKM. The CDR3 is 15 amino acids. The DNA for the CDR3 is TGTGCCAGCAGGGCTGACAGGGGGCTAAACTACGAGCAGTACTTC. Translating gives CASRADRGLNYEQYF.

The chain is built from TRBV18 and TRBJ2-1, with TRBD1 matching over 7 bases. The CDR3 contains 15 residues. The germline V gene encodes CDR1 KGHSH and CDR2 LQKENI. V shed 4 bases, J shed 7 bases, and the junction held 10 bases outside the gene matches. CDR3 amino acids: CASSLDRTGRNEQFF. CDR3 nucleotides: TGTGCCAGCTCACTGGACAGGACTGGGAGAAATGAGCAGTTCTTC.

The rearrangement links TRBV10-3 to TRBJ2-2; 7 bases agree with TRBD2. The CDR3 length is 15 residues. Germline values: CDR1 ENHRY, CDR2 SYGVKD. Trimming took 3 bases from V and 0 from J; bases not matched to a gene: 1. CDR3 region: CAISELAPNTGELFF. The CDR3 DNA is TGTGCCATCAGTGAACTAGCGCCGAACACCGGGGAGCTGTTTTTT.

The chain joins TRBV9 to TRBJ2-1, with 10 bases identical to TRBD1. CDR3 length: 15 residues. Looked up from germline, CDR1 is SGDLS and CDR2 is YYNGEE. With V trimmed by 4 bases and J by 3 bases, 4 bases remained unmatched. The CDR3 bases are TGTGCCAGCAGCCCCGGGACAGGGGTCTACAATGAGCAGTTCTTC. Its protein is CASSPGTGVYNEQFF. The complete variable domain, with remaining parts taken from reference TRBV9 and TRBJ2-1, reads DSGVTQTPKHLITATGQRVTLRCSPRSGDLSVYWYQQSLDQGLQFLIQYYNGEERAKGNILERFSAQQFPDLHSELNLSSLELGDSALYFCASSPGTGVYNEQFFGPGTRLTVL.

The CDR3 loop reads CASSPLPGTLETQYF. The CDR3 DNA sequence: TGTGCCAGCAGCCCGCTCCCGGGTACCCTGGAGACCCAGTACTTC. V usage is TRBV11-3 and J usage is TRBJ2-5; D remains ambiguous. Per germline, CDR1 SGHNT and CDR2 YENEEA. The CDR3 sequence is 15 residues long. Trimming removed 5 bases from V and 5 bases from J, with 18 bases in between.

This clone has only a few counts. This chain links TRBV10-3 with TRBJ2-3; the D is unclear. Per germline, CDR1 ENHRY and CDR2 SYGVKD. This CDR3 contains 13 residues. The V and J ends lost 2 bases and 0 bases respectively, with 3 bases between them. The CDR3 region has the DNA TGTGCCATCAGTGAGACTAGCACAGATACGCAGTATTTT. This codes for CAISETSTDTQYF.

The rearrangement links TRBV27 to TRBJ1-1; D is undetermined. Trimming pared 10 bases from V and 1 base from J, leaving 7 bases between. The CDR3 has 11 amino acids. Per germline, CDR1 MNHEY and CDR2 SMNVEV (reference sequence). In DNA, the CDR3 is TGTGCCACGATCCGGAACACTGAAGCTTTCTTT. Protein: CATIRNTEAFF.

This chain connects TRBV7-6 to TRBJ2-1; 7 bases fit TRBD2. Per germline, CDR1 SGHVS and CDR2 FNYEAQ. Trimming at V came to 2 bases and at J to 15 bases, leaving 22 bases not matched to a gene. There are 17 residues in the CDR3. CDR3 in DNA: TGTGCCAGCAGCTTACAATTCTCCGGGACTACCGAGGGCTTAGCGTTCTTC. Its translation is CASSLQFSGTTEGLAFF. The whole variable domain, remainder taken from reference TRBV7-6 and TRBJ2-1, is GAGVSQSPRYKVTKRGQDVALRCDPISGHVSLYWYRQALGQGPEFLTYFNYEAQQDKSGLPNDRFSAERPEGSISTLTIQRTEQRDSAMYRCASSLQFSGTTEGLAFFGPGTRLTVL.

J is TRBJ2-6 and V is TRBV28; the D gene is possibly TRBD1 (5 bases). CDR3 length: 17 amino acids. V lost 3 bases and J lost 0, with 12 bases in between. The germline gives CDR1 MDHEN, CDR2 SYDVKM. The CDR3 loop reads CASSFRVKFSGANVLTF. The CDR3 bases are TGTGCCAGCAGTTTCAGGGTAAAATTCTCTGGGGCCAACGTCCTGACTTTC. Together with reference TRBV28 and TRBJ2-6, the CDR3 gives the full variable domain: DVKVTQSSRYLVKRTGEKVFLECVQDMDHENMFWYRQDPGLGLRLIYFSYDVKMKEKGDIPEGYSVSREKKERFSLILESASTNQTSMYLCASSFRVKFSGANVLTFGAGSRLTVL.

The chain carries TRBV4-2 and TRBJ1-3; D gene uncertain. The CDR3 has 16 amino acids. Germline V gene sequence: CDR1 LGHNA, CDR2 YNFKEQ. Trimming removed 0 bases at V and 7 bases at J, with 16 bases between. This CDR3 reads CASSQEYSRGGNTIYF. In DNA form, the CDR3 reads TGTGCCAGCAGCCAAGAATACAGCCGAGGAGGGAACACCATATATTTT.

The V gene is TRBV5-1, the J gene TRBJ2-3, with no clear D. V was pared by 6 bases and J by 1 base, with 15 bases between. The CDR3 totals 15 residues. The germline CDR1 and CDR2 sequences are SGHRS and YFSETQ. CDR3 nucleotides: TGCGCCAGCAAATTGTCTCTGGCCCGCACAGATACGCAGTATTTT. The encoded protein is CASKLSLARTDTQYF.

This clone is labeled as medium-sized. The V and J genes are TRBV7-9 and TRBJ2-1; TRBD1 or TRBD2 may be the D gene (5 bases each). V lost 5 bases, J lost 15 bases, and 14 bases lay in between. This CDR3 is built from 11 residues. CDR1 is SEHNR and CDR2 is FQNEAQ in the germline V gene (reference sequence). CDR3 protein: CASSPRDPLFF. Here the CDR3 DNA reads TGTGCCAGCAGCCCCCGGGACCCCCTGTTCTTC.

The rearrangement links TRBV29-1 to TRBJ2-7, with TRBD1 matching over 11 bases. The junction had 5 bases not matched to a gene; V was cut back by 0 bases and J by 4 bases. This CDR3 is built from 15 residues. Germline CDR1 is SQVTM and CDR2 is ANQGSEA. The CDR3 nucleotides read TGCAGCGTTGAAGATCCCGGGACAGGGGGATACGAGCAGTACTTC. This sequence encodes CSVEDPGTGGYEQYF.

V is TRBV5-8 and J is TRBJ2-1; no firm D call. With 0 bases removed from V and 15 bases from J, the gap between germline ends came to 7 bases. The germline V gene has CDR1 SGHTS and CDR2 YDEGEE. This CDR3 has 10 residues. CDR3 residues: CASSLAGWFF. DNA for the CDR3: TGTGCCAGCAGCTTGGCAGGTTGGTTCTTC.

V is TRBV11-2 and J is TRBJ1-2; 7 bases are a match to TRBD1. After removal of 5 bases from V and 8 bases from J, the junction contained 14 bases not matched to a gene. The length of the CDR3 is 15 residues. CDR1 and CDR2 (germline): SGHAT, FQNNGV. Here the CDR3 DNA reads TGTGCCAGCAGCCATTTCAAGCGACAGGGACTCGGCTACACCTTC. Its translation: CASSHFKRQGLGYTF.

This chain connects TRBV7-9 to TRBJ1-2; 9 bases align to TRBD1. This CDR3 spans 13 amino acids. The ends lost 5 bases at V and 6 bases at J; junction bases unmatched: 4. The germline gives CDR1 SEHNR, CDR2 FQNEAQ (reference sequence). This chain's CDR3 is CASSGTGGDGYTF. In DNA, the CDR3 is TGTGCCAGCAGCGGAACAGGGGGCGATGGCTACACCTTC.

The chain is built from TRBV9 and TRBJ2-3, with 11 positions matching TRBD2. The CDR3 spans 18 residues. CDR1 is SGDLS, CDR2 YYNGEE, per germline. The V gene end was trimmed by 4 bases and the J gene end by 8 bases; junction bases not matched to a gene: 18. CDR3 DNA sequence: TGTGCCAGCAGCCCCGCGGGTGGGTTAGCGGGAGGGCCTTTTACGCAGTATTTT. Translating gives CASSPAGGLAGGPFTQYF.

This sequence joins TRBV5-1 and TRBJ2-3; 11 bases line up with TRBD2. Trimming at V came to 0 bases and at J to 5 bases, leaving 8 bases not matched to a gene. Germline CDR1 SGHRS, CDR2 YFSETQ. This CDR3 has 17 residues. CDR3 nucleotide sequence: TGCGCCAGCAGCTTGGCCTTGCTAGCGGGAGGAGAAGATACGCAGTATTTT. Translated, it gives CASSLALLAGGEDTQYF. The variable domain in full, completed from reference TRBV5-1 and TRBJ2-3, reads KAGVTQTPRYLIKTRGQQVTLSCSPISGHRSVSWYQQTPGQGLQFLFEYFSETQRNKGNFPGRFSGRQFSNSRSEMNVSTLELGDSALYLCASSLALLAGGEDTQYFGPGTRLTVL.

V usage is TRBV29-1 and J usage is TRBJ2-1; TRBD2 matches 13 bases. The CDR3 loop spans 15 amino acids. Unmatched junction bases numbered 0, after V lost 4 bases and J lost 0 bases. Germline V gene sequence: CDR1 SQVTM, CDR2 ANQGSEA. Here the CDR3 DNA reads TGCAGCGTTGGGACTAGCGGGAGCTCCTACAATGAGCAGTTCTTC. It translates to CSVGTSGSSYNEQFF.